These T cell receptor beta chains were read from a single sample in a study of blood T cell repertoires in COVID-19. Only in-frame clones appear in the TCRdb table, and some are missing; sequencing was by immunoSEQ multiplex PCR. Of about 350,000 clones in the sample, roughly 89% are singletons; the top ten hold approximately 4.1%. Sequencing used peripheral blood. The receptor source for this set is a woman aged 60-70 years with COVID-19, enrolled during active disease. The CDR3 runs from the conserved cysteine through the conserved F or W. A D gene is named only where the DNA matches it firmly. For some rows the clone size is stated as once, few or many, or as a class when expanded; others skip it.

clone_size d_call j_call v_call cdr3_aa cdr3_nt
- TRBD1 TRBJ1-4 TRBV25-1 CASTTTGGLTEKLFF TGTGCCAGCACTACAACAGGGGGGTTGACTGAAAAACTGTTTTTT
- TRBD1 TRBJ2-5 TRBV11-2 CASSLTGTGGETQYF TGTGCCAGCAGCTTAACCGGGACAGGCGGAGAGACCCAGTACTTC
- TRBD1 TRBJ1-1 TRBV15 CATSFPNRGPGAFF TGTGCCACCAGCTTCCCCAACAGGGGGCCCGGAGCTTTCTTT
- TRBD1 TRBJ1-6 TRBV6-5 CVSSYDRDRSPLHF TGTGTCAGCAGTTACGACAGGGATAGATCACCCCTCCACTTT
once TRBD1 TRBJ1-2 TRBV2 CASSGDSVNYGYTF TGTGCCAGCAGCGGGGACAGCGTCAACTATGGCTACACCTTC
- TRBD2 TRBJ2-7 TRBV3-1/TRBV3-2 CASSERLAGGSVHEQYF TGTGCCAGCAGCGAAAGACTAGCGGGGGGTTCGGTCCACGAGCAGTACTTC
many - TRBJ2-2 TRBV7-6 CASSATSGTTGELFF TGTGCCAGCAGCGCTACGAGCGGCACCACCGGGGAGCTGTTTTTT
- - TRBJ2-7 TRBV6-6 CASRRAGPTPYEQYF TGTGCCAGCCGACGGGCAGGGCCGACCCCCTACGAGCAGTACTTC
- - TRBJ2-1 TRBV12-3/TRBV12-4 CASSRYNEQFF TGTGCCAGCAGCAGATACAATGAGCAGTTCTTC
- - TRBJ2-4 TRBV9 CASSVQEGTIQYF TGTGCCAGCAGCGTCCAGGAGGGGACCATTCAGTACTTC
- - TRBJ2-7 TRBV14 CASSQNRVSYEQYF TGTGCCAGCAGCCAAAACAGGGTCTCCTACGAGCAGTACTTC
- TRBD1 TRBJ1-2 TRBV19 CASSNRWDRFSGYTF TGTGCCAGTAGTAACCGGTGGGACAGGTTTTCGGGCTACACCTTC
once - TRBJ1-2 TRBV28 CASSLARNYGYTF TGTGCCAGCAGTCTAGCTCGGAACTATGGCTACACCTTC
- - TRBJ2-7 TRBV30 CAWAPLAAGEQYF TGTGCCTGGGCCCCCTTGGCGGCGGGAGAGCAGTACTTC
- TRBD1 TRBJ1-3 TRBV29-1 CSVGVGQHSGNTIYF TGCAGCGTCGGCGTGGGACAGCACTCTGGAAACACCATATATTTT
- TRBD1 TRBJ1-2 TRBV18 CASSPLDRGNYGYTF TGTGCCAGCTCACCACTGGACAGGGGTAACTATGGCTACACCTTC
- TRBD1 TRBJ1-2 TRBV27 CASSSPRQGDYGYTF TGTGCCAGCAGTTCCCCCCGACAGGGAGACTATGGCTACACCTTC
- - TRBJ1-6 TRBV21-1 CASRKGQVYNSPLHF TGTGCCAGCAGGAAGGGACAGGTTTATAATTCACCCCTCCACTTT
- - TRBJ2-2 TRBV5-6 CASSLDFGGVTGELFF TGTGCCAGCAGCTTGGATTTCGGGGGAGTCACCGGGGAGCTGTTTTTT
- - TRBJ2-7 TRBV19 CASSKTGYEQYF TGTGCCAGTAGTAAGACAGGCTACGAGCAGTACTTC
- - TRBJ1-1 TRBV2 CASKGTWASSLEAFF TGTGCCAGCAAAGGAACCTGGGCCTCTTCCCTCGAAGCTTTCTTT
- TRBD2 TRBJ2-7 TRBV4-2 CASSQVAGGSEQYF TGTGCCAGCAGCCAAGTAGCGGGGGGTTCCGAGCAGTACTTC
- TRBD1 TRBJ2-3 TRBV2 CASKRDRGRDTQYF TGTGCCAGCAAACGGGACAGGGGGAGAGATACGCAGTATTTT
- - TRBJ2-2 TRBV4-1 CASSQDRQGNTGELFF TGCGCCAGCAGCCAAGATCGGCAGGGAAACACCGGGGAGCTGTTTTTT
- - TRBJ1-2 TRBV6-5 CASSYTGSYGYTF TGTGCCAGCAGTTACACAGGGAGTTATGGCTACACCTTC
- TRBD1 TRBJ2-2 TRBV5-4 CASSFGGTGYTGELFF TGTGCCAGCAGCTTTGGCGGGACAGGATACACCGGGGAGCTGTTTTTT
- - TRBJ1-2 TRBV18 CASSRFQDAYGYTF TGTGCCAGCTCACGATTCCAGGATGCCTATGGCTACACCTTC